A selection of T cell receptor beta chains follows, all from one sample in a study of blood T cells in healthy people across ages. TCRdb re-analysed the 5' RACE reads in MiXCR, keeping a single row per CDR3 protein. The sample has 700,000 to 900,000 distinct CDR3 sequences; 20% to 30% are singletons. Another study also made use of these data, one on T cells of mothers and their children.

The sequencing sample was made of blood. These receptors were taken from a boy under 18 in good health. Both conserved end residues are part of each CDR3. Fields, in order: clone size, D gene, J gene, V gene, CDR3 protein, CDR3 DNA. D genes are given only for firm matches. Clone size, where shown, is once, few, many, or a class for clones that have expanded.

abundance: NA; d_gene: NA; j_gene: TRBJ1-1; v_gene: TRBV29-1; CDR3aa: CSVDWRGEAPEAFF; CDR3nt: TGCAGCGTTGATTGGCGGGGCGAGGCCCCTGAAGCTTTCTTT
abundance: few; d_gene: NA; j_gene: TRBJ2-7; v_gene: TRBV12-3/TRBV12-4; CDR3aa: CASSLDPPGPRQYF; CDR3nt: TGTGCCAGTAGTTTAGATCCCCCTGGCCCGCGGCAGTACTTC
abundance: few; d_gene: NA; j_gene: TRBJ2-1; v_gene: TRBV11-2; CDR3aa: CASSLVQGVDNEQFF; CDR3nt: TGTGCCAGCAGCTTAGTACAGGGTGTCGACAATGAGCAGTTCTTC
abundance: NA; d_gene: NA; j_gene: TRBJ1-4; v_gene: TRBV7-6; CDR3aa: CASSPAFRPEEKLFF; CDR3nt: TGTGCCAGCAGCCCGGCCTTCAGGCCGGAGGAAAAACTGTTTTTT
abundance: few; d_gene: TRBD2; j_gene: TRBJ2-3; v_gene: TRBV7-9; CDR3aa: CASSLAGTSGTDTQYF; CDR3nt: TGTGCCAGCAGCTTAGCGGGGACTAGCGGGACGGATACGCAGTATTTT
abundance: NA; d_gene: NA; j_gene: TRBJ2-7; v_gene: TRBV27; CDR3aa: CASSPTYVVAGFDEQYF; CDR3nt: TGTGCCAGCAGTCCAACGTACGTGGTGGCCGGATTTGACGAGCAGTACTTC
abundance: NA; d_gene: TRBD2; j_gene: TRBJ2-1; v_gene: TRBV28; CDR3aa: CASSTRGLPWGVSSYNEQFF; CDR3nt: TGTGCCAGCAGTACCCGGGGACTACCCTGGGGGGTTAGTTCGTACAATGAGCAGTTCTTC
abundance: NA; d_gene: NA; j_gene: TRBJ2-7; v_gene: TRBV7-2; CDR3aa: CASRQPGQLYEQYF; CDR3nt: TGTGCCAGCAGGCAACCGGGACAACTTTACGAGCAGTACTTC
abundance: NA; d_gene: NA; j_gene: TRBJ2-7; v_gene: TRBV11-2; CDR3aa: CASSLENPRADEQYF; CDR3nt: TGTGCCAGCAGCTTAGAGAACCCTAGGGCTGACGAGCAGTACTTC
abundance: NA; d_gene: NA; j_gene: TRBJ2-5; v_gene: TRBV25-1; CDR3aa: CASSEPLYGAMETQYF; CDR3nt: TGTGCCAGCAGTGAACCCCTGTATGGGGCGATGGAGACCCAGTACTTC
abundance: few; d_gene: NA; j_gene: TRBJ1-1; v_gene: TRBV27; CDR3aa: CASSLSGVSTEAFF; CDR3nt: TGTGCCAGCAGTTTATCGGGGGTGAGCACTGAAGCTTTCTTT
abundance: NA; d_gene: TRBD1; j_gene: TRBJ2-5; v_gene: TRBV5-1; CDR3aa: CASRTGGGQESQYF; CDR3nt: TGCGCCAGTCGGACAGGGGGGGGCCAAGAATCCCAGTACTTC
abundance: NA; d_gene: NA; j_gene: TRBJ1-5; v_gene: TRBV19; CDR3aa: CASSMPPRSNQPQHF; CDR3nt: TGTGCCAGTAGTATGCCCCCTCGGAGCAATCAGCCCCAGCATTTT
abundance: few; d_gene: TRBD2; j_gene: TRBJ2-3; v_gene: TRBV20-1; CDR3aa: CSGTGGTTSTDTQYF; CDR3nt: TGCAGTGGTACGGGGGGGACCACTAGCACAGATACGCAGTATTTT
abundance: few; d_gene: NA; j_gene: TRBJ2-6; v_gene: TRBV4-1; CDR3aa: CASSQGGTPGANVLTF; CDR3nt: TGCGCCAGCAGCCAAGGGGGAACACCCGGGGCCAACGTCCTGACTTTC
abundance: NA; d_gene: NA; j_gene: TRBJ2-7; v_gene: TRBV2; CDR3aa: CASEVRYEQYF; CDR3nt: TGTGCCAGCGAGGTCCGCTACGAGCAGTACTTC
abundance: NA; d_gene: NA; j_gene: TRBJ2-3; v_gene: TRBV25-1; CDR3aa: CASSEYGYTDTQYF; CDR3nt: TGTGCCAGCAGTGAGTACGGCTACACAGATACGCAGTATTTT
abundance: many; d_gene: NA; j_gene: TRBJ2-1; v_gene: TRBV6-4; CDR3aa: CASSEGRLTSNEQFF; CDR3nt: TGTGCCAGCAGTGAGGGGCGGCTAACGTCCAATGAGCAGTTCTTC
abundance: few; d_gene: NA; j_gene: TRBJ2-6; v_gene: TRBV20-1; CDR3aa: CSAGGGSGANVLTF; CDR3nt: TGCAGTGCCGGGGGCGGCTCTGGGGCCAACGTCCTGACTTTC
abundance: few; d_gene: TRBD2; j_gene: TRBJ2-7; v_gene: TRBV12-5; CDR3aa: CASASGGSPYEQYF; CDR3nt: TGTGCTAGTGCTAGCGGGGGGTCTCCTTACGAGCAGTACTTC
abundance: few; d_gene: TRBD2; j_gene: TRBJ2-5; v_gene: TRBV11-3; CDR3aa: CASSRRLAGVNPQETQYF; CDR3nt: TGTGCCAGCAGCCGCCGACTAGCGGGGGTTAACCCCCAAGAGACCCAGTACTTC
abundance: few; d_gene: NA; j_gene: TRBJ1-6; v_gene: TRBV7-2; CDR3aa: CASSFGAGRYNSPLHF; CDR3nt: TGTGCCAGCAGCTTTGGGGCAGGGAGATATAATTCACCCCTCCACTTT
abundance: NA; d_gene: NA; j_gene: TRBJ1-4; v_gene: TRBV27; CDR3aa: CASTLRRGANEKLFF; CDR3nt: TGTGCCAGCACCCTCCGGCGCGGAGCTAATGAAAAACTGTTTTTT
abundance: NA; d_gene: TRBD2; j_gene: TRBJ2-1; v_gene: TRBV6-5; CDR3aa: CASSYRGGVNEQFF; CDR3nt: TGTGCCAGCAGTTATCGCGGGGGGGTCAATGAGCAGTTCTTC
abundance: NA; d_gene: NA; j_gene: TRBJ2-7; v_gene: TRBV28; CDR3aa: CASSPPEIYEQYF; CDR3nt: TGTGCCAGCAGCCCTCCGGAGATCTACGAGCAGTACTTC
abundance: few; d_gene: TRBD2; j_gene: TRBJ2-1; v_gene: TRBV20-1; CDR3aa: CSARRRTSAGKGGYNEQFF; CDR3nt: TGCAGTGCTAGACGTAGGACTAGCGCGGGGAAGGGGGGTTACAATGAGCAGTTCTTC
abundance: NA; d_gene: NA; j_gene: TRBJ1-4; v_gene: TRBV2; CDR3aa: CASSLEVNERLFF; CDR3nt: TGTGCCAGCAGTCTTGAGGTTAATGAAAGACTGTTTTTT
abundance: NA; d_gene: TRBD2; j_gene: TRBJ2-1; v_gene: TRBV7-9; CDR3aa: CASSWLTSGLNEQFF; CDR3nt: TGTGCCAGCAGTTGGCTGACTAGCGGGCTCAATGAGCAGTTCTTC
abundance: NA; d_gene: TRBD1; j_gene: TRBJ2-7; v_gene: TRBV28; CDR3aa: CASSRRDRDYEQYF; CDR3nt: TGTGCCAGCAGTCGGCGAGACAGGGACTACGAGCAGTACTTC
abundance: NA; d_gene: NA; j_gene: TRBJ2-5; v_gene: TRBV2; CDR3aa: CASRATEETQYF; CDR3nt: TGTGCCAGCAGAGCAACGGAAGAGACCCAGTACTTC
abundance: NA; d_gene: TRBD2; j_gene: TRBJ2-1; v_gene: TRBV20-1; CDR3aa: CSALSPMGLAGDIPYNEQFF; CDR3nt: TGCAGTGCTCTCTCACCTATGGGGCTAGCGGGGGATATCCCCTACAATGAGCAGTTCTTC
abundance: few; d_gene: TRBD1; j_gene: TRBJ2-2; v_gene: TRBV5-1; CDR3aa: CASSLFPTGSGELFF; CDR3nt: TGCGCCAGCAGCTTGTTCCCGACAGGGTCCGGGGAGCTGTTTTTT
abundance: many; d_gene: NA; j_gene: TRBJ2-7; v_gene: TRBV6-5; CDR3aa: CASSYSGGSYEQYF; CDR3nt: TGTGCCAGCAGTTACTCAGGGGGCTCCTACGAGCAGTACTTC
abundance: few; d_gene: NA; j_gene: TRBJ2-2; v_gene: TRBV7-3; CDR3aa: CASSSADPYTGELFF; CDR3nt: TGTGCCAGCAGCTCCGCCGACCCTTACACCGGGGAGCTGTTTTTT
abundance: few; d_gene: TRBD1; j_gene: TRBJ1-1; v_gene: TRBV29-1; CDR3aa: CSVGGTDNTEAFF; CDR3nt: TGCAGCGTTGGAGGGACAGACAACACTGAAGCTTTCTTT
abundance: NA; d_gene: NA; j_gene: TRBJ2-5; v_gene: TRBV5-1; CDR3aa: CASSFSQGETQYF; CDR3nt: TGCGCCAGCAGCTTTAGCCAGGGAGAGACCCAGTACTTC
abundance: NA; d_gene: NA; j_gene: TRBJ2-7; v_gene: TRBV5-5; CDR3aa: CASSFGGGSGEQHF; CDR3nt: NA
abundance: few; d_gene: TRBD1; j_gene: TRBJ2-7; v_gene: TRBV5-5; CDR3aa: CASTSQGATYEQYF; CDR3nt: TGTGCCAGCACTTCACAGGGGGCGACATACGAGCAGTACTTC
abundance: few; d_gene: NA; j_gene: TRBJ2-3; v_gene: TRBV20-1; CDR3aa: CSARAWDSRSTDTQYF; CDR3nt: TGCAGTGCTAGGGCCTGGGACTCCCGCAGCACAGATACGCAGTATTTT
abundance: NA; d_gene: NA; j_gene: TRBJ2-3; v_gene: TRBV27; CDR3aa: CASSNLGTQLSTDTQYF; CDR3nt: TGTGCCAGCAGCAACCTAGGGACTCAATTGAGCACAGATACGCAGTATTTT
abundance: few; d_gene: NA; j_gene: TRBJ2-7; v_gene: TRBV29-1; CDR3aa: CSAGTEFYEQYF; CDR3nt: TGCAGCGCTGGGACGGAGTTTTACGAGCAGTACTTC
abundance: NA; d_gene: TRBD1; j_gene: TRBJ2-3; v_gene: TRBV3-1; CDR3aa: CASSPLDRDGADTQYF; CDR3nt: TGTGCCAGCAGCCCCCTCGACAGGGACGGCGCAGATACGCAGTATTTT
abundance: NA; d_gene: NA; j_gene: TRBJ2-1; v_gene: TRBV5-1; CDR3aa: CASSRGAGTNEQFF; CDR3nt: TGCGCCAGCAGTCGGGGGGCGGGGACCAATGAGCAGTTCTTC
abundance: NA; d_gene: NA; j_gene: TRBJ2-1; v_gene: TRBV12-3/TRBV12-4; CDR3aa: CASSLRQGIVNEQFF; CDR3nt: TGTGCCAGCAGTTTACGGCAGGGAATCGTGAACGAGCAGTTCTTC
abundance: few; d_gene: NA; j_gene: TRBJ2-7; v_gene: TRBV5-1; CDR3aa: CASSLAGPGTHEQYF; CDR3nt: TGCGCCAGCAGCTTGGCTGGACCCGGGACACACGAGCAGTACTTC
abundance: few; d_gene: NA; j_gene: TRBJ2-7; v_gene: TRBV7-2; CDR3aa: CASTLATVLGEQYF; CDR3nt: TGTGCCAGCACCCTAGCGACGGTCTTAGGCGAGCAGTACTTC
abundance: NA; d_gene: NA; j_gene: TRBJ1-1; v_gene: TRBV9; CDR3aa: CASSVEEGRAFF; CDR3nt: TGTGCCAGCAGCGTAGAGGAGGGGCGAGCTTTCTTT
abundance: NA; d_gene: TRBD1; j_gene: TRBJ2-2; v_gene: TRBV20-1; CDR3aa: CSAISGAGGGKTGELFF; CDR3nt: TGCAGTGCGATATCGGGGGCAGGGGGCGGAAAGACCGGGGAGCTGTTTTTT
abundance: few; d_gene: NA; j_gene: TRBJ2-5; v_gene: TRBV9; CDR3aa: CASSVGTTTGETQYF; CDR3nt: TGTGCCAGCAGCGTAGGGACAACAACGGGAGAGACCCAGTACTTC
abundance: NA; d_gene: NA; j_gene: TRBJ1-2; v_gene: TRBV5-1; CDR3aa: CASSLASDLLQGGYTF; CDR3nt: TGCGCCAGCAGCTTGGCCTCAGACCTCTTACAAGGGGGCTACACCTTC
abundance: NA; d_gene: TRBD2; j_gene: TRBJ2-3; v_gene: TRBV27; CDR3aa: CASSLSPSGGGSDTQYF; CDR3nt: TGTGCCAGCAGTTTATCACCCAGCGGGGGAGGATCAGATACGCAGTATTTT
abundance: few; d_gene: TRBD2; j_gene: TRBJ2-5; v_gene: TRBV5-1; CDR3aa: CASSPGAGAQETQYF; CDR3nt: TGCGCCAGCAGCCCCGGAGCGGGGGCCCAAGAGACCCAGTACTTC
abundance: NA; d_gene: NA; j_gene: TRBJ1-1; v_gene: TRBV28; CDR3aa: CASSRQYAEAFF; CDR3nt: TGTGCCAGCAGCCGTCAATACGCTGAAGCTTTCTTT
abundance: NA; d_gene: TRBD2; j_gene: TRBJ2-5; v_gene: TRBV20-1; CDR3aa: CSATTRGGPSETQYF; CDR3nt: TGCAGTGCTACTACTCGGGGGGGCCCCTCCGAGACCCAGTACTTC
abundance: NA; d_gene: TRBD2; j_gene: TRBJ2-5; v_gene: TRBV20-1; CDR3aa: CSARPLVAGGLQETQYF; CDR3nt: TGCAGTGCTAGACCCTTAGTAGCGGGGGGCCTGCAAGAGACCCAGTACTTC
abundance: NA; d_gene: NA; j_gene: TRBJ2-3; v_gene: TRBV28; CDR3aa: CASSPTDLSSTDTQYF; CDR3nt: TGTGCCAGCAGTCCGACCGACCTATCCTCCACAGATACGCAGTATTTT
abundance: NA; d_gene: TRBD1; j_gene: TRBJ1-2; v_gene: TRBV27; CDR3aa: CASSLSLGQISYGYTF; CDR3nt: TGTGCCAGCAGTTTATCGCTGGGACAGATATCTTATGGCTACACCTTC
abundance: NA; d_gene: TRBD1; j_gene: TRBJ1-1; v_gene: TRBV11-1; CDR3aa: CASSLEQGAMTEAFF; CDR3nt: TGTGCCAGCAGCTTAGAACAGGGGGCGATGACTGAAGCTTTCTTT
abundance: NA; d_gene: TRBD2; j_gene: TRBJ2-3; v_gene: TRBV3-1; CDR3aa: CASSPLAGAADTQYF; CDR3nt: TGTGCCAGCAGCCCCCTAGCGGGGGCCGCAGATACGCAGTATTTT
abundance: NA; d_gene: TRBD2; j_gene: TRBJ2-2; v_gene: TRBV2; CDR3aa: CASSAGRGNTGELFF; CDR3nt: TGTGCCAGCAGTGCGGGGAGGGGCAACACCGGGGAGCTGTTTTTT